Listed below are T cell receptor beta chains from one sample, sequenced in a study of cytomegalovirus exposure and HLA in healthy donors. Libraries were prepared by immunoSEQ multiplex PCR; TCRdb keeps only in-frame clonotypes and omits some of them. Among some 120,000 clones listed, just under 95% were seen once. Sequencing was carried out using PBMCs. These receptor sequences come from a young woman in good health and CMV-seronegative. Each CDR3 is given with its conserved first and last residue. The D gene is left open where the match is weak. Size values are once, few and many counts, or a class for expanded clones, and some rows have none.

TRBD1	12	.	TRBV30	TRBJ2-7	TGTGCCTCCGGACAGGGGGCAGGGGAGCAGTACTTC	CASGQGAGEQYF
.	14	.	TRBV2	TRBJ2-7	TGTGCCAGCAGACAGGACGGGAGCTCCTACGAGCAGTACTTC	CASRQDGSSYEQYF
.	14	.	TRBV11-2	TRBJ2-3	TGTGCCAGCAGCCCCGGACAGTTCACAGATACGCAGTATTTT	CASSPGQFTDTQYF
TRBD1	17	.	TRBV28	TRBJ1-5	TGTGCCAGCAGCCCCGGGGACAAGACAGGGGAGAATCAGCCCCAGCATTTT	CASSPGDKTGENQPQHF
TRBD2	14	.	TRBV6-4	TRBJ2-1	TGTGCCAGCAGAAGGACTAGCGGGGTCAATGAGCAGTTCTTC	CASRRTSGVNEQFF
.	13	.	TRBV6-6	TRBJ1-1	TGTGCCAGTATACAGGCACCGAACACTGAAGCTTTCTTT	CASIQAPNTEAFF
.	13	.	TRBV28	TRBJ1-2	TGTGCCAGCACTCAATATGACACTGGGGGCTACACCTTC	CASTQYDTGGYTF
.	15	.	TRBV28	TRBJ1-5	TGTGCCAGCAGAGATCCATCGGGAGGCAATCAGCCCCAGCATTTT	CASRDPSGGNQPQHF
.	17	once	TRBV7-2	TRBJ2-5	TGTGCCAGCAGCTTAGAGTTGCCGGCGCAGAGGCAAGAGACCCAGTACTTC	CASSLELPAQRQETQYF
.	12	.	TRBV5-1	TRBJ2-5	TGCGCCAGCAGCTTAGGAGAAGAGACCCAGTACTTC	CASSLGEETQYF
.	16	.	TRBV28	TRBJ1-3	TGTGCCAGCAGTCTCTTTGGAGGGACTCGCGGAAACACCATATATTTT	CASSLFGGTRGNTIYF
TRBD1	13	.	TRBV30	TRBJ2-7	TGTGCCTGGAGCCACGGACAGGGCTACGAGCAGTACTTC	CAWSHGQGYEQYF
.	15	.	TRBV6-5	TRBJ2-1	TGTGCCAGCAGTTTTGGCGGAAACGCCTACAATGAGCAGTTCTTC	CASSFGGNAYNEQFF
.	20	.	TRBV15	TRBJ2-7	TGTGCCACCAGCAGAGACGTCAGCCCGATGGGTGAGGAGTCTCGGTACGAGCAGTACTTC	CATSRDVSPMGEESRYEQYF
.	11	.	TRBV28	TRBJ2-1	TGTGCCAGCAGACAGTTCAATGAGCAGTTCTTC	CASRQFNEQFF
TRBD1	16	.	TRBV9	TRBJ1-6	TGTGCCAGCAGCCCAGAGGGGGCAACTGGTAATTCACCCCTCCACTTT	CASSPEGATGNSPLHF
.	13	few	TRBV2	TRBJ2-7	TGTGCCAGCGGGGATCCGACAGCCTACGAGCAGTACTTC	CASGDPTAYEQYF
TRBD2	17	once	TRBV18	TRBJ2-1	TGTGCCAGCTCACTAACTCCCGGGCTAGCGGGAGAAGAGGAGCAGTTCTTC	CASSLTPGLAGEEEQFF
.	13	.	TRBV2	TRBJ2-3	TGTGCCAGCCAGGGGCCTTACACAGATACGCAGTATTTT	CASQGPYTDTQYF
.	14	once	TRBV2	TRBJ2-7	TGTGCCAGCAGTGCAGAGACAGGTTATCTAATTTTGTACTTC	CASSAETGYLILYF
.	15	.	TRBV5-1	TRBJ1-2	TGCGCCAGCAGCTTCGGGTTCCTAGAGGACTATGGCTACACCTTC	CASSFGFLEDYGYTF
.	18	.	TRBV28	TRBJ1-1	TGTGCCAGCAGCTCAGGTAGGATTCGGAGGAAGAAGGACACTGAAGCTTTCTTT	CASSSGRIRRKKDTEAFF
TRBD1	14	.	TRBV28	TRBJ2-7	TGTGCCAGCAGTTGGTCTGCAGGGACAGGCGAGCAGTACTTC	CASSWSAGTGEQYF
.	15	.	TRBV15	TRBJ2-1	TGTGCCACCAGCAGAGTGGCGGGGTCATACAATGAGCAGTTCTTC	CATSRVAGSYNEQFF
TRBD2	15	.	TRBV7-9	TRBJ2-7	TGTGCCAGCAGCCAGAGGCTGAGCGGGAGCTACGAGCAGTACTTC	CASSQRLSGSYEQYF
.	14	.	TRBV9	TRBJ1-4	TGTGCCAGCAGCCCGACAGTGGCAGGGGAAAAACTGTTTTTT	CASSPTVAGEKLFF
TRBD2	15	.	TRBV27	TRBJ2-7	TGTGCCAGCAGGCGGGGCGGGGGAGGGTGGTACGAGCAGTACTTC	CASRRGGGGWYEQYF
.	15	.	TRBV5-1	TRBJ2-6	TGCGCCAGCAGCTTGTGGGGGGCTGGGGCCAACGTCCTGACTTTC	CASSLWGAGANVLTF
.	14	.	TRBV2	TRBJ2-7	TGTGCCAGCAGTGGACTCGAGATCTCCTACGAGCAGTACTTC	CASSGLEISYEQYF
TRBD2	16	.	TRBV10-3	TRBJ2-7	TGTGCCATCACTGAAGGACTTAGCGGGGCCTCCTACGAGCAGTACTTC	CAITEGLSGASYEQYF
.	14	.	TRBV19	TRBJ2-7	TGTGCCAGTAGTACCTTTGGCTTCTCCTACGAGCAGTACTTC	CASSTFGFSYEQYF
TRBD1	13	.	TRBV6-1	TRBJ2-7	TGTGCCAGTCGTACAGGGGGAGTAGGAGAGCAGTACTTC	CASRTGGVGEQYF
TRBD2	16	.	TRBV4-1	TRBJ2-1	TGCGCCAGCAGCCTGGAGGTAGCGGGTGATTACAATGAGCAGTTCTTC	CASSLEVAGDYNEQFF
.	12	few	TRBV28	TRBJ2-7	TGTGCCAGCAGCCGTATCTTCTACGAGCAGTACTTC	CASSRIFYEQYF
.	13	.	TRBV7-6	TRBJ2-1	TGTGCCCGCCACGGGCGGGACTACAATGAGCAGTTCTTC	CARHGRDYNEQFF
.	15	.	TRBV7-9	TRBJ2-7	TGTGCCAGCAGCTTCTGGGACACTACCCTATACGAGCAGTACTTC	CASSFWDTTLYEQYF
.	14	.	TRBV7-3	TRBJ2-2	TGTGCCAGCAGCCGGGCCGGGGTCACCGGGGAGCTGTTTTTT	CASSRAGVTGELFF
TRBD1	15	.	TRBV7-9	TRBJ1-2	TGTGCCAGCAGCTCGGGACAGGGTTCTAACTATGGCTACACCTTC	CASSSGQGSNYGYTF
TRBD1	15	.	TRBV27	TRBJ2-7	TGTGCCAGCAGTTCTCCGGGACAGGGCTCCTACGAGCAGTACTTC	CASSSPGQGSYEQYF
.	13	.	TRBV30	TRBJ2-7	TGTGCCTGGGACACCAGAAACTCCTACGAGCAGTACTTC	CAWDTRNSYEQYF
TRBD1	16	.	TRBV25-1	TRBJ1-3	TGTGCCAGCAGTGCGAAAGGGACAGGGAGGGGAAACACCATATATTTT	CASSAKGTGRGNTIYF
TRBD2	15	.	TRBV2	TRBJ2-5	TGTGCCAGCAGTCTAACCGGGACTAGCGGGGGGACCCAGTACTTC	CASSLTGTSGGTQYF
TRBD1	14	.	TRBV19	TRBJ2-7	TGTGCCAGTAGTACGATGACAGGGGGGTACGAGCAGTACTTC	CASSTMTGGYEQYF
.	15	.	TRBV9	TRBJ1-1	TGTGCCAGCAGCGCCCTGATCGGGGGAGGGACTGAAGCTTTCTTT	CASSALIGGGTEAFF
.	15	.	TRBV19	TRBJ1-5	TGTGCCAGTAGCCAAAGCAGGGTAAGGCGTCAGCCCCAGCATTTT	CASSQSRVRRQPQHF
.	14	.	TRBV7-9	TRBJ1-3	TGTGCCAGCCTTTCGGATCGCGGTGGAAACACCATATATTTT	CASLSDRGGNTIYF
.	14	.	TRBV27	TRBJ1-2	TGTGCCAGCAGCCCCACAGGGTTTGGCTATGGCTACACCTTC	CASSPTGFGYGYTF
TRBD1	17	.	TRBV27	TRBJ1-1	TGTGCCAGCAGTTTAGTCTTTGCAGGGGGCGCTCGGCCTGAAGCTTTCTTT	CASSLVFAGGARPEAFF
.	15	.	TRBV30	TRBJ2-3	TGTGCCTGGAGTGTTTTGGCGGGGCAGCCAGATACGCAGTATTTT	CAWSVLAGQPDTQYF
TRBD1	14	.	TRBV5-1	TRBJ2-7	TGCGCCAGCAGCTTGCGGGACAGCACCTACGAGCAGTACTTC	CASSLRDSTYEQYF
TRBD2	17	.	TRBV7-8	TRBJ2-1	TGTGCCAGCAGCTTTTGGGCCACGGAGCGGGGTAACAATGAGCAGTTCTTC	CASSFWATERGNNEQFF